The TCR beta chain under discussion was sequenced for a study of blood T cell repertoires in COVID-19. About the research overall: There were acute and convalescent COVID-19 samples, and they came from the United States, Italy and Spain. T cells, B-cell-depleted T cells, or PBMCs provided the cDNA or gDNA that served as material.

V was clipped by 2 bases and J by 5 bases; unmatched bases: 5. Germline CDR1 and CDR2: GTSNPN and SVGIG (reference sequence). The CDR3 is 14 residues long. In the authors' workflow: It was from reference gene primer amplification that nucleated cell counts were estimated. Data came from immunoSEQ multiplex PCR; TCRdb stores just in-frame clones and leaves some out. V and J calls plus clone size are reproduced from that table; the DNA served to infer D and trimming. Among some 260,000 clones listed, approximately 80% were seen once. The chain links TRBV30 to TRBJ2-5; 10 bases line up with TRBD1. This receptor was identified in a man older than 75 with acute or convalescent COVID-19. Material: peripheral blood. The CDR3 DNA is TGTGCCTGGAGTTCTGACAGGGGGCGGGAGACCCAGTACTTC. As protein: CAWSSDRGRETQYF.